Following are 25 T cell receptor beta chains from one sample sequenced in a study of vaccination effects on CD4 cells after COVID-19. Using immunoSEQ multiplex PCR, the repertoire was profiled, and TCRdb retains in-frame clones only, with some absent. In the table there are tens of thousands of clones, 75% to 85% of which are singletons. Pools of viral peptides were used by the ViraFEST assay to expand antigen-specific CD4+ T cells ahead of sequencing. Cultured cells yielded isolated CD4+ T cells after 10 to 11 days. The person acquired a PCR-confirmed SARS-CoV-2 infection between March and December 2020. These receptors are not linked to any known antigen. This specimen consisted of CD4+ T cells from PBMCs cultured with HIV peptides, obtained before COVID-19 vaccination. This sample's subset: HIV-1 Nef peptide pool negative control/reference culture. The receptors here all came from a human donor who had a prior SARS-CoV-2 infection.

The chain links TRBV4-3 to TRBJ1-4; D is unresolved. Trimming removed 4 bases at V and 3 bases at J, with 12 bases between. Germline V lookup: CDR1 LGHNA, CDR2 YSLEER. The CDR3 is 15 amino acids. In DNA form, the CDR3 reads TGCGCCAGCAGCCTCTTTGTCGCCCCTAATGAAAAACTGTTTTTT. Its protein product is CASSLFVAPNEKLFF.

This clone appeared a single time. This rearrangement joins TRBV30 to TRBJ2-4, with 11 bases fitting TRBD1. The CDR3 is 16 amino acids. The V gene's germline CDR1 is GTSNPN and CDR2 SVGIG (reference sequence). V shed 5 bases and J 1 base; nucleotides not matched to a gene: 7. The CDR3 is CAWGPRDRGAKNIQYF. CDR3 sequence (DNA): TGTGCCTGGGGGCCTCGGGACAGGGGGGCCAAAAACATTCAGTACTTC.

The V call is TRBV5-1, the J call TRBJ1-4; D remains ambiguous. The germline gives CDR1 SGHRS, CDR2 YFSETQ. The CDR3 is 13 amino acids. V shed 5 bases and J shed 3 bases, with 8 bases lying between them. The CDR3, as DNA: TGCGCCAGCAGAGAGGAGCCTAATGAAAAACTGTTTTTT. As protein: CASREEPNEKLFF.

The chain has TRBV3-1 (or the pseudogene TRBV3-2) and TRBJ2-3; D is unclear. Looked up from germline, CDR1 is LGHDT and CDR2 is YNNKEL (reference sequence). This CDR3 is built from 16 residues. The V end lost 0 bases, the J end lost 1 base, and 11 bases lay between the germline ends. The CDR3 is CASSQELADRTDTQYF. The CDR3 DNA is TGTGCCAGCAGCCAAGAGTTGGCGGACCGCACAGATACGCAGTATTTT.

CDR3 sequence (DNA): TGCGCCAGCAGCTGGGACAGGGGTAACACTGAAGCTTTCTTT. Translation gives CASSWDRGNTEAFF. This sequence joins TRBV5-1 and TRBJ1-1; 10 bases align to TRBD1. The CDR3 totals 14 residues. CDR1 is SGHRS, CDR2 YFSETQ, per germline. The ends lost 3 bases at V and 2 bases at J; junction bases unmatched: 1.

The chain recombines TRBV7-2 with TRBJ2-2, with TRBD1 matching over 7 bases. With 2 bases clipped from V and 6 bases from J, the junction kept 3 bases outside the gene matches. This CDR3 is 14 amino acids long. The germline CDR1 and CDR2 sequences are SGHTA and FQGNSA. The CDR3 loop reads CASSLRQGAGELFF. As DNA, the CDR3 is TGTGCCAGCAGCTTAAGACAGGGCGCCGGGGAGCTGTTTTTT.

There are a few counts of this clone. The chain is built from TRBV7-3 and TRBJ2-1; possible D gene TRBD2, 6 bases. CDR1 is SGHTA and CDR2 is FQGTGA in the germline V gene. The ends were cut back, 5 bases at V and 3 bases at J, with 8 bases in the middle. This CDR3 is 13 amino acids long. Written as DNA, the CDR3 is TGTGCCAGCAGCACCGGGAGCTACAATGAGCAGTTCTTC. Its translation is CASSTGSYNEQFF. Drawing the rest from reference TRBV7-3 and TRBJ2-1, the complete variable domain is GAGVSQTPSNKVTEKGKYVELRCDPISGHTALYWYRQSLGQGPEFLIYFQGTGAADDSGLPNDRFFAVRPEGSVSTLKIQRTERGDSAVYLCASSTGSYNEQFFGPGTRLTVL.

This clone was found once. This chain connects TRBV6-1 to TRBJ2-5; perhaps TRBD2 as D (5 bases). V lost 1 base to trimming and J lost 8 bases, with 11 bases between them. Germline CDR1 is MNHNS and CDR2 is SASEGT. CDR3 length: 13 amino acids. The CDR3 coding sequence is TGTGCCAGCAGTGAAGTGGTGGGGAGAACCCAGTACTTC. It specifies CASSEVVGRTQYF.

The J gene is TRBJ1-1, the V gene TRBV7-2; TRBD1 matches at 7 bases. The germline gives CDR1 SGHTA, CDR2 FQGNSA. This CDR3 spans 12 amino acids. V lost 5 bases, J lost 11 bases, and 8 bases stayed unmatched. CDR3 sequence reads: CASSIQGYGAFF. CDR3 DNA: TGTGCCAGCAGCATACAGGGGTATGGCGCTTTCTTT.

This chain joins TRBV7-9 and TRBJ2-1, with no clear D. This CDR3 comprises 15 residues. Looked up from germline, CDR1 is SEHNR and CDR2 is FQNEAQ (reference sequence). Between the trimmed V and J ends, which lost 5 bases and 0 bases, there was a span of 11 bases. CDR3: CASSQGSPSYNEQFF. CDR3 coding DNA: TGTGCCAGCAGCCAAGGATCCCCCTCCTACAATGAGCAGTTCTTC. Full variable domain (missing parts from reference TRBV7-9 and TRBJ2-1): DTGVSQNPRHKITKRGQNVTFRCDPISEHNRLYWYRQTLGQGPEFLTYFQNEAQLEKSRLLSDRFSAERPKGSFSTLEIQRTEQGDSAMYLCASSQGSPSYNEQFFGPGTRLTVL.

This clone is classed as medium-sized. The chain carries TRBV4-1 and TRBJ1-3; D is unclear. Trimming left V 0 bases short and J 0 bases short, with 18 bases between. The CDR3 contains 19 residues. Germline lookup yields CDR1 MGHRA and CDR2 YSYEKL. CDR3 residues: CASSQDRLTPGFSGNTIYF. The CDR3 nucleotides read TGCGCCAGCAGCCAAGATCGGTTAACACCGGGGTTCTCTGGAAACACCATATATTTT.

The V call is TRBV6-5, the J call TRBJ1-4; a weak D match, TRBD1 (5 bases). CDR3 length: 14 residues. Between the trimmed V and J ends, which lost 2 bases and 7 bases, there was a span of 11 bases. CDR1 is MNHEY, CDR2 SVGAGI, per germline. The DNA for the CDR3 is TGTGCCAGCAGTTACGGCAGGGACGGTGAAAAACTGTTTTTT. Translating it yields CASSYGRDGEKLFF.

The chain uses TRBV5-5 and TRBJ1-2; D might be TRBD1 (6 bases). The CDR3 spans 14 residues. The germline V gene has CDR1 SGHKS and CDR2 YYEKEE (reference sequence). The germline V and J ends were trimmed by 3 bases and 4 bases, with 13 bases remaining between them. CDR3 protein: CASSSPTGPYGYTF. CDR3 coding DNA: TGTGCCAGCAGCTCCCCGACAGGCCCCTATGGCTACACCTTC.

This sequence joins TRBV5-1 and TRBJ1-1; D is unresolved. The V end was cut by 1 base, the J end by 1 base, with 11 bases between. CDR3 length: 15 amino acids. Germline V gene lookup returns CDR1 SGHRS and CDR2 YFSETQ. The CDR3 here is CASSLYQVGNTEAFF. CDR3 nucleotides: TGCGCCAGCAGCTTGTATCAGGTCGGGAACACTGAAGCTTTCTTT.

CDR3 DNA: TGCGCCAGCAGCTTCTGGACAGGGAAGAACACTGAAGCTTTCTTT. Protein: CASSFWTGKNTEAFF. This chain uses TRBV5-1 with TRBJ1-1; 8 bases map to TRBD1. The CDR3 loop spans 15 amino acids. V was pared by 2 bases and J by 1 base, with 4 bases of the junction left unmatched. Germline-derived CDR1 and CDR2 are SGHRS and YFSETQ. Using reference TRBV5-1 and TRBJ1-1 for the parts outside the CDR3, the full variable domain is KAGVTQTPRYLIKTRGQQVTLSCSPISGHRSVSWYQQTPGQGLQFLFEYFSETQRNKGNFPGRFSGRQFSNSRSEMNVSTLELGDSALYLCASSFWTGKNTEAFFGQGTRLTVV.

This clone was observed a few times. The CDR3 is CASSPRGGRGRNEQFF. The CDR3 DNA follows: TGTGCCAGCTCACCGCGAGGAGGCAGGGGGAGAAATGAGCAGTTCTTC. The V call is TRBV18, the J call TRBJ2-1, with 7 bases that match TRBD1. V shed 3 bases, J shed 7 bases, and the junction held 12 bases outside the gene matches. The CDR3 length is 16 residues. The germline V gene has CDR1 KGHSH and CDR2 LQKENI. The full variable domain, its missing parts supplied by reference TRBV18 and TRBJ2-1, is NAGVMQNPRHLVRRRGQEARLRCSPMKGHSHVYWYRQLPEEGLKFMVYLQKENIIDESGMPKERFSAEFPKEGPSILRIQQVVRGDSAAYFCASSPRGGRGRNEQFFGPGTRLTVL.

This clone was detected only once. The J gene is TRBJ2-7, the V gene TRBV5-6; D is perhaps TRBD2 (5 bases). The V gene's germline CDR1 is SGHDT and CDR2 YYEEEE. The CDR3 is 19 amino acids. Trimming took off 3 bases at V and 2 bases at J, with 27 bases between the two ends. For the CDR3, the DNA is TGTGCCAGCAGCTCATTCTTTTCCACGAACCCGGGGAGACCCTACGAGCAGTACTTC. It yields the protein CASSSFFSTNPGRPYEQYF. The full variable domain, in which reference TRBV5-6 and TRBJ2-7 provide the parts outside the CDR3, is DAGVTQSPTHLIKTRGQQVTLRCSPKSGHDTVSWYQQALGQGPQFIFQYYEEEERQRGNFPDRFSGHQFPNYSSELNVNALLLGDSALYLCASSSFFSTNPGRPYEQYFGPGTRLTVT.

The CDR3 sequence is CASSLGAGGGSYNEQFF. The CDR3 region has the DNA TGTGCCAGCAGCTTGGGTGCAGGCGGGGGTTCCTACAATGAGCAGTTCTTC. The chain has TRBV5-4 and TRBJ2-1; 7 bases align to TRBD2. Germline V CDR1 and CDR2: SGHNT, YYREEE (reference sequence). The CDR3 has 17 amino acids. V lost 0 bases, J lost 1 base, and 7 bases stayed unmatched.

CDR3 residues: CASSEHLRTSGRKTDTQYF. CDR3 coding DNA: TGTGCCAGCAGCGAACATCTGAGGACTAGCGGGAGAAAGACAGATACGCAGTATTTT. The V call is TRBV11-2, the J call TRBJ2-3; 13 positions agree with TRBD2. Losses at the gene ends were 5 bases for V and 3 bases for J; bases not matched to a gene: 14. CDR1 is SGHAT, CDR2 FQNNGV, per germline. The CDR3 runs to 19 residues.

This clone was counted once. The chain joins TRBV4-3 to TRBJ2-1, with D maybe TRBD2 (7 bases). V was shortened by 4 bases and J by 0 bases, with 13 bases between the two germline ends. Germline V gene lookup returns CDR1 LGHNA and CDR2 YSLEER. This CDR3 is built from 16 residues. The CDR3 DNA is TGCGCCAGCAGCCCCCACGCGGGGGCCTCCTACAATGAGCAGTTCTTC. This sequence encodes CASSPHAGASYNEQFF.

This clone was seen only a few times. Other DNA sequences of this sample code for an identical CDR3. The chain joins TRBV18 to TRBJ1-5, with unresolved D. The V gene lost 6 bases and the J gene lost 5 bases, with 11 bases spanning the gap. Germline V gene data show CDR1 as KGHSH and CDR2 as LQKENI. The CDR3 extends over 13 amino acids. CDR3 coding DNA: TGTGCCAGCTCTCCCTTAGAAGATCAGCCCCAGCATTTT. Its translation: CASSPLEDQPQHF.

This clone was recorded only once. This chain joins TRBV11-2 and TRBJ1-2, with a tentative D call TRBD1 (6 bases). Trimming took 1 base from V and 13 from J, leaving 34 bases between them. The germline gives CDR1 SGHAT, CDR2 FQNNGV. The CDR3 runs 19 residues. CDR3: CASSLGKTQGTLRVPAGTF. The CDR3 nucleotides read TGTGCCAGCAGCTTAGGGAAAACCCAGGGGACCCTAAGAGTTCCAGCGGGCACCTTC.

This chain joins TRBV20-1 and TRBJ2-3, with 10 nucleotides matching TRBD2. CDR1 and CDR2 (germline): DFQATT, SNEGSKA (reference sequence). The CDR3 consists of 14 residues. The V gene end was trimmed by 3 bases and the J gene end by 3 bases; junction bases not matched to a gene: 3. The CDR3 DNA is TGCAGTGCTAGTTCAGCGGGAGGGACAGATACGCAGTATTTT. The encoded protein is CSASSAGGTDTQYF.

V is TRBV12-5 and J is TRBJ1-5; the match to TRBD1 covers 9 bases. This CDR3 spans 13 amino acids. Germline lookup yields CDR1 LGHNT and CDR2 FRNRAP. J was trimmed by 4 bases and V by 6 bases; bases with no gene match: 1. Written as DNA, the CDR3 is TGTGCTAGTGGGACAGGGGGTAATCAGCCCCAGCATTTT. Amino acid sequence: CASGTGGNQPQHF.

The V gene is TRBV7-3, the J gene TRBJ1-6; D unresolved. The V gene lost 0 bases and the J gene lost 11 bases, with 8 bases spanning the gap. The CDR3 spans 13 residues. Per the germline V gene, CDR1 is SGHTA and CDR2 is FQGTGA. This CDR3 is CASSLTAETPLHF. DNA of the CDR3: TGTGCCAGCAGCTTAACGGCAGAGACACCCCTCCACTTT. Full variable domain (missing parts from reference TRBV7-3 and TRBJ1-6): GAGVSQTPSNKVTEKGKYVELRCDPISGHTALYWYRQSLGQGPEFLIYFQGTGAADDSGLPNDRFFAVRPEGSVSTLKIQRTERGDSAVYLCASSLTAETPLHFGNGTRLTVT.